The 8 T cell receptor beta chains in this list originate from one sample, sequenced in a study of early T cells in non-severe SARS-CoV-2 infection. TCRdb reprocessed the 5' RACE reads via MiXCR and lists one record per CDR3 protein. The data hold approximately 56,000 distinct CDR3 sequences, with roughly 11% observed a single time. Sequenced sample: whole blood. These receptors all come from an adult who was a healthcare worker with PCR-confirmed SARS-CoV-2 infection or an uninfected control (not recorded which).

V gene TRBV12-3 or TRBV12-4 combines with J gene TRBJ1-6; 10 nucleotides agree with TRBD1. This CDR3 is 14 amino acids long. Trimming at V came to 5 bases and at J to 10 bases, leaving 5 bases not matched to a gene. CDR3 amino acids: CASSGTGERSPLHF. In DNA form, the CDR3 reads TGTGCCAGCAGTGGGACAGGGGAACGGTCACCCCTCCACTTT.

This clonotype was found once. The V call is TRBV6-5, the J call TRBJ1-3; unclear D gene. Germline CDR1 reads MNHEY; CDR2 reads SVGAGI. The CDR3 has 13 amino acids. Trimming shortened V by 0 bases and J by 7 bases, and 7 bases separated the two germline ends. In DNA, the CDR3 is TGTGCCAGCAGTTACTCTGAACTCAACACCATATATTTT. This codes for CASSYSELNTIYF.

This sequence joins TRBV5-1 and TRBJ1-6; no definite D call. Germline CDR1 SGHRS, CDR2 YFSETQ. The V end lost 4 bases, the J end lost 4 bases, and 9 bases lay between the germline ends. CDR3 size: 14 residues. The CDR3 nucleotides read TGCGCCAGCAGCACGACCGATTATAATTCACCCCTCCACTTT. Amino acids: CASSTTDYNSPLHF.

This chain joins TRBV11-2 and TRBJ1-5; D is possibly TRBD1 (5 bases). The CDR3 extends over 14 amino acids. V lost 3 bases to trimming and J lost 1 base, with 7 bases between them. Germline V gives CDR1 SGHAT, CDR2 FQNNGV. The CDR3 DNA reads TGTGCCAGCAGCTTCGACAGAAGCAATCAGCCCCAGCATTTT. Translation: CASSFDRSNQPQHF.

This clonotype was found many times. CDR3 DNA: TGTGCCAGCAGCTTAAGCGGGGGTTCCTCCTACGAGCAGTACTTC. Amino acid sequence: CASSLSGGSSYEQYF. V is TRBV7-2 and J is TRBJ2-7, with 8 bases matching TRBD2. J lost 0 bases, V lost 2 bases, and 3 bases had no gene match. CDR3 length: 15 amino acids. Germline values: CDR1 SGHTA, CDR2 FQGNSA.

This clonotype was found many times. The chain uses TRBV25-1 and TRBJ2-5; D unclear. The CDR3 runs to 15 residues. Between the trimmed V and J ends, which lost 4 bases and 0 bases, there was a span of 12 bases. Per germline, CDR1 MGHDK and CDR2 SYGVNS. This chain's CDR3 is CASSGPPTDQETQYF. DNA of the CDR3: TGTGCCAGCAGTGGTCCCCCCACCGACCAAGAGACCCAGTACTTC.

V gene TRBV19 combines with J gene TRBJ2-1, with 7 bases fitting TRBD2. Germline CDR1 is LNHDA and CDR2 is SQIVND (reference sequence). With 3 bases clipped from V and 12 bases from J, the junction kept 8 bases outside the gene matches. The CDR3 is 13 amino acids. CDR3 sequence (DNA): TGTGCCAGTAGTATTGGGGCGGGAGACTGGCAGTTCTTC. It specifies CASSIGAGDWQFF. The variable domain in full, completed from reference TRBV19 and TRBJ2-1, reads DGGITQSPKYLFRKEGQNVTLSCEQNLNHDAMYWYRQDPGQGLRLIYYSQIVNDFQKGDIAEGYSVSREKKESFPLTVTSAQKNPTAFYLCASSIGAGDWQFFGPGTRLTVL.

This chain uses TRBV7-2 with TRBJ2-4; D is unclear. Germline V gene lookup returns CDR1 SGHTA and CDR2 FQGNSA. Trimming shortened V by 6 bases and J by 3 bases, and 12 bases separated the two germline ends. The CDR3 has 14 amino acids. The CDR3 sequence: CASSIEWVKNIQYF. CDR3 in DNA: TGTGCCAGCAGTATAGAGTGGGTCAAAAACATTCAGTACTTC.